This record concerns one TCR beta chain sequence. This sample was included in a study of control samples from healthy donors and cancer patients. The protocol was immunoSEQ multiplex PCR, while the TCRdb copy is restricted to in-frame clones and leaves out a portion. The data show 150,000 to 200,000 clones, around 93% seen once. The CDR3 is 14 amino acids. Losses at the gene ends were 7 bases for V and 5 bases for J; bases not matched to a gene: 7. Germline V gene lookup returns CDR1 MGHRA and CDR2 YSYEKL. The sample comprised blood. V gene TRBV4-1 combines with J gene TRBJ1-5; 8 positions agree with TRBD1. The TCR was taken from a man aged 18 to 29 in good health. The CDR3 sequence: CASNLDRGDQPQHF. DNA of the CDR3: TGCGCCAGCAACCTCGACAGGGGCGATCAGCCCCAGCATTTT.